This T cell receptor (beta chain) came from a study of shared clonotypes between healthy human individuals. It was CD45RO-negative cells, positively selected for CCR7, that made up naive CD8 cells, with terminally differentiated effector memory CD45RA+ cells excluded. Between the trimmed V and J ends, which lost 4 bases and 0 bases, there was a span of 7 bases. This CDR3 region has 15 residues. Germline assignment: CDR1 SEHNR and CDR2 FQNEAQ (reference sequence). TCRdb keeps only in-frame clones here, not all; method: immunoSEQ multiplex PCR. The table lists millions of clones, about 95% of them singletons.

This sequence was found in a man aged 18 to 35 in good health. The rearrangement joins TRBV7-9 to TRBJ1-6; D remains ambiguous. The source material was naive CD8+ T cells sorted from blood. In DNA form, the CDR3 reads TGTGCCAGCAGCTCTATGAGCTCCTATAATTCACCCCTCCACTTT. Protein product: CASSSMSSYNSPLHF.